This T cell receptor (beta chain) derives from a study of immune characterization of retroperitoneal liposarcoma. This clonotype has only a few counts. TCRdb itself ran the PCR reads through MiXCR, one entry per CDR3 protein. Of around 10,000 distinct CDR3 sequences detected, approximately 50% appear once; the ten largest clones hold around 9.3%. With 2 bases removed from V and 8 bases from J, the gap between germline ends came to 12 bases. The germline gives CDR1 WSHSY, CDR2 SAAADI. The CDR3 loop spans 13 amino acids. Source material: tumor tissue. The source is a female donor with retroperitoneal liposarcoma. The rearrangement links TRBV10-2 to TRBJ1-2; D uncertain. The CDR3 bases are TGCGCCAGCAGTGAGAGGCAGGTTCAAGGCTACACCTTC. As protein: CASSERQVQGYTF.